This T cell receptor (beta chain) was sequenced for a study of cytomegalovirus exposure and HLA in healthy donors. Regarding the study as a whole: Data from an earlier analysis indicated that most TCR beta V segments were productive either about 90% or about 30% of the time.

As concerns this clone: What it binds is unknown.

Germline CDR1 reads SGHTA; CDR2 reads FQGNSA. The length of the CDR3 is 14 residues. Trimming shortened V by 4 bases and J by 5 bases, and 11 bases separated the two germline ends. Researchers ran the PCR with 60 Vbeta and 13 Jbeta primers. Method: immunoSEQ multiplex PCR; TCRdb's copy keeps in-frame clones and lacks some. This table holds 120,000 or so clones, roughly three quarters found once. Sequencing used PBMCs. The chain is built from TRBV7-2 and TRBJ2-2; no clear D gene. The clonotype originates from a man in his thirties or forties in good health and CMV-seropositive. CDR3 coding DNA: TGTGCCAGCAGCTCGGCCCTAGAGACCGGGGAGCTGTTTTTT. Translating it yields CASSSALETGELFF.